Presented here are 25 T cell receptor beta chains from one specimen sequenced in a study of persistence of HIV-infected CD4 T cells. These receptors are not linked to any known antigen. Sequencing used immunoSEQ version 4 in survey mode. Repertoires were generated with immunoSEQ multiplex PCR, while TCRdb's copy carries only in-frame clones and drops some. Of just over 35,000 clones in the sample, 85% were seen once. An overlapping HIV-1 Gag peptide pool stimulated these cells at roughly 1 ug/peptide/mL. Sorted nonresponding memory CD4+ T cells were CD40L-negative, CD69-negative, CD45RO-high. The sample in question was cultured CD4+ T cells from PBMCs, obtained from a patient who received antiretroviral therapy. The receptors here all came from an adult with HIV. The donor label of this sample is uncertain.

The genes are TRBV7-3 and TRBJ2-2, with 7 positions matching TRBD1. V was pared by 5 bases and J by 1 base, with 7 bases of the junction left unmatched. Germline V gives CDR1 SGHTA, CDR2 FQGTGA. There are 16 residues in the CDR3. This chain's CDR3 is CASSPRQGRNTGELFF. DNA of the CDR3: TGTGCCAGCAGCCCTCGACAGGGCAGGAACACCGGGGAGCTGTTTTTT.

CDR3 sequence reads: CSVEEGLTDTQYF. The CDR3 region has the DNA TGCAGCGTTGAAGAAGGACTTACAGATACGCAGTATTTT. The chain recombines TRBV29-1 with TRBJ2-3, with D tentatively TRBD2 (5 bases). Germline V lookup: CDR1 SQVTM, CDR2 ANQGSEA. The ends were cut back, 0 bases at V and 3 bases at J, with 7 bases in the middle. The CDR3 extends over 13 amino acids.

The chain couples TRBV28 to TRBJ1-5, with 7 bases lining up with TRBD1. The J segment lost 2 bases and the V segment lost 5 bases, leaving 3 bases of the junction unmatched. Germline CDR1 reads MDHEN; CDR2 reads SYDVKM. This CDR3 comprises 14 residues. In DNA, the CDR3 is TGTGCCAGCAGTCGACAGGGAGGCAATCAGCCCCAGCATTTT. It codes for CASSRQGGNQPQHF.

The chain links TRBV18 to TRBJ1-1; D is undetermined. Looked up from germline, CDR1 is KGHSH and CDR2 is LQKENI. Trimming shortened V by 2 bases and J by 5 bases, and 15 bases separated the two germline ends. The CDR3 loop spans 15 amino acids. CDR3 DNA sequence: TGTGCCAGCTCACCATTTCCCGGGGATGGAACTGAAGCTTTCTTT. Its translation is CASSPFPGDGTEAFF.

J is TRBJ2-1 and V is TRBV7-2, with a weak D call TRBD2 (6 bases). This CDR3 has 15 residues. V lost 4 bases to trimming and J lost 8 bases, with 18 bases between them. CDR1 SGHTA and CDR2 FQGNSA come from the germline V gene. The CDR3: CASSSYGGGLHEQFF. The DNA for the CDR3 is TGTGCCAGCAGCTCCTATGGGGGAGGCCTCCATGAGCAGTTCTTC. The whole variable domain, remainder taken from reference TRBV7-2 and TRBJ2-1, is GAGVSQSPSNKVTEKGKDVELRCDPISGHTALYWYRQSLGQGLEFLIYFQGNSAPDKSGLPSDRFSAERTGGSVSTLTIQRTQQEDSAVYLCASSSYGGGLHEQFFGPGTRLTVL.

The chain carries TRBV2 and TRBJ2-2; D not resolved. The length of the CDR3 is 13 residues. Between the trimmed V and J ends, which lost 4 bases and 1 base, there was a span of 4 bases. Germline V gene sequence: CDR1 SNHLY, CDR2 FYNNEI. The CDR3 region has the DNA TGTGCCAGCAGTGGCGGGAACACCGGGGAGCTGTTTTTT. It codes for CASSGGNTGELFF. The variable domain in full, with the rest retrieved from reference TRBV2 and TRBJ2-2, is EPEVTQTPSHQVTQMGQEVILRCVPISNHLYFYWYRQILGQKVEFLVSFYNNEISEKSEIFDDQFSVERPDGSNFTLKIRSTKLEDSAMYFCASSGGNTGELFFGEGSRLTVL.

CDR3 sequence (DNA): TGTGCCAGCAGAGTAAGCGGGGGGTCCAACAATGAGCAGTTCTTC. This sequence encodes CASRVSGGSNNEQFF. V and J are TRBV2 and TRBJ2-1, with 9 positions matching TRBD2. The J segment lost 5 bases and the V segment lost 6 bases, leaving 8 bases of the junction unmatched. The CDR3 covers 15 residues. Germline-derived CDR1 and CDR2 are SNHLY and FYNNEI.

The chain employs TRBV4-1 and TRBJ2-2; D is perhaps TRBD1 (5 bases). Germline V CDR1 and CDR2: MGHRA, YSYEKL. Trimming shortened V by 1 base and J by 0 bases, and 12 bases separated the two germline ends. This CDR3 is 17 amino acids long. As DNA, the CDR3 is TGCGCCAGCAGCCAAGGCGCAGGGTTCGCGAACACCGGGGAGCTGTTTTTT. Its translation: CASSQGAGFANTGELFF.

This clone showed up just a few times. The rearrangement joins TRBV2 to TRBJ1-5, with 7 bases identical to TRBD1. The CDR3 runs 16 residues. J was trimmed by 0 bases and V by 6 bases; bases with no gene match: 8. Germline lookup yields CDR1 SNHLY and CDR2 FYNNEI. The CDR3 spells CASSGQGGRSNQPQHF. The DNA of the CDR3 is TGTGCCAGCAGCGGGCAGGGGGGACGTAGCAATCAGCCCCAGCATTTT.

The chain has TRBV9 and TRBJ2-7; TRBD1 might be the D (6 bases). V shed 0 bases and J shed 1 base, with 11 bases lying between them. The CDR3 is 15 amino acids. The germline gives CDR1 SGDLS, CDR2 YYNGEE. The CDR3 bases are TGTGCCAGCAGCGTAGAATGGGGGCAGTCCTACGAGCAGTACTTC. This encodes CASSVEWGQSYEQYF.

The chain is built from TRBV19 and TRBJ2-2; 10 bases match TRBD1. The CDR3 consists of 19 residues. The V gene's germline CDR1 is LNHDA and CDR2 SQIVND (reference sequence). Losses at the gene ends were 6 bases for V and 3 bases for J; bases not matched to a gene: 16. CDR3 sequence (DNA): TGTGCCAGTAGCCAGCGTTCACTGGGACAGGGGTTTCACACCGGGGAGCTGTTTTTT. Translated, it gives CASSQRSLGQGFHTGELFF.

This rearrangement joins TRBV5-4 to TRBJ1-2; 8 positions agree with TRBD1. V gave up 0 bases and J gave up 6 bases; unmatched junction bases: 13. This CDR3 comprises 17 residues. The germline CDR1 and CDR2 sequences are SGHNT and YYREEE (reference sequence). The CDR3: CASSLAGQGRPGHGYTF. Here the CDR3 DNA reads TGTGCCAGCAGCTTGGCAGGACAGGGAAGGCCTGGTCATGGCTACACCTTC.

This clone occurred a few times. The chain carries TRBV18 and TRBJ1-1; 8 nucleotides agree with TRBD1. CDR1 is KGHSH and CDR2 is LQKENI in the germline V gene. The ends lost 2 bases at V and 1 base at J; junction bases unmatched: 12. The CDR3 is 18 residues long. The CDR3 DNA is TGTGCCAGCTCACCAAGTCAGCAGGGGGCTGTGGGGAACACTGAAGCTTTCTTT. Encoded protein: CASSPSQQGAVGNTEAFF.

The chain recombines TRBV11-1 with TRBJ1-2; D unresolved. Germline V CDR1 and CDR2: SGHAT, FQDESV (reference sequence). This CDR3 is 15 amino acids long. Between the trimmed V and J ends, which lost 1 base and 2 bases, there was a span of 11 bases. The CDR3 reads CASSLEGILNYGYTF. The DNA of the CDR3 is TGTGCCAGCAGCTTAGAGGGAATTCTAAACTATGGCTACACCTTC.

This rearrangement joins TRBV4-2 to TRBJ1-2, with D possibly matching TRBD1 (6 bases). The CDR3 sequence is 17 residues long. Germline values: CDR1 LGHNA, CDR2 YNFKEQ. V dropped 0 bases and J dropped 0 bases, with 14 bases sitting between them. CDR3 bases: TGTGCCAGCAGCCAAGAAATAGGGACAAGAACTAACTATGGCTACACCTTC. This codes for CASSQEIGTRTNYGYTF.

J is TRBJ1-5 and V is TRBV27; 9 nucleotides align to TRBD1. The CDR3 is 17 amino acids. Losses at the gene ends were 3 bases for V and 0 bases for J; bases not matched to a gene: 6. Germline lookup yields CDR1 MNHEY and CDR2 SMNVEV (reference sequence). The CDR3 sequence: CASSFPDRGISNQPQHF. The CDR3 DNA sequence: TGTGCCAGCAGTTTCCCGGACAGGGGCATTAGCAATCAGCCCCAGCATTTT.

Written as DNA, the CDR3 is TGCAGCGTTGAAGCCGCAGGGACAACTAATGAAAAACTGTTTTTT. Translation: CSVEAAGTTNEKLFF. The V and J genes are TRBV29-1 and TRBJ1-4, with D possibly matching TRBD1 (5 bases). Per germline, CDR1 SQVTM and CDR2 ANQGSEA. Trimming shortened V by 1 base and J by 0 bases, and 9 bases separated the two germline ends. This CDR3 region has 15 residues.

This clone appeared a few times. The V and J genes are TRBV6-5 and TRBJ2-2; D is possibly TRBD1 (7 bases). The CDR3 contains 15 residues. Looked up from germline, CDR1 is MNHEY and CDR2 is SVGAGI. V lost 5 bases, J lost 2 bases, and 12 bases lay in between. The CDR3 nucleotides are TGTGCCAGCAGTCGTCAGGGGGGTAACACCGGGGAGCTGTTTTTT. Protein sequence: CASSRQGGNTGELFF.

This chain links TRBV27 with TRBJ1-5; 8 bases match TRBD1. The CDR3 runs 14 residues. The germline CDR1 and CDR2 sequences are MNHEY and SMNVEV (reference sequence). V trimming: 6 bases; J trimming: 5 bases; junction bases outside the gene matches: 6. CDR3 loop: CASSPDRGYQPQHF. The CDR3 DNA is TGTGCCAGCAGCCCCGACAGGGGATATCAGCCCCAGCATTTT.

J is TRBJ1-2 and V is TRBV10-3; possibly TRBD1 for D (6 bases). V was clipped by 7 bases and J by 8 bases, with 17 bases between them. This CDR3 comprises 13 residues. Germline V gene sequence: CDR1 ENHRY, CDR2 SYGVKD. The CDR3 loop is CAITKPGAGGYTF. Here the CDR3 DNA reads TGTGCCATCACCAAACCGGGGGCGGGGGGCTACACCTTC.

This chain connects TRBV5-6 to TRBJ2-2; TRBD1 might be the D (6 bases). The V end lost 2 bases, the J end lost 4 bases, and 9 bases lay between the germline ends. The CDR3 totals 14 residues. From germline, CDR1 is SGHDT and CDR2 YYEEEE. The CDR3 region is CASSFVQGTGELFF. CDR3 DNA: TGTGCCAGCAGCTTTGTACAGGGCACCGGGGAGCTGTTTTTT.

This clone was recorded once. The gene calls are TRBV10-3 and TRBJ2-3, with D unclear. V was shortened by 8 bases and J by 5 bases, with 20 bases between the two germline ends. The CDR3 runs 15 residues. In germline, CDR1 is ENHRY, CDR2 SYGVKD. The CDR3 DNA follows: TGTGCCATCCGGTCGGAACCCGTTAATGGAGATACGCAGTATTTT. Encoded protein: CAIRSEPVNGDTQYF.

The rearrangement uses TRBV9 and TRBJ1-2; 7 bases match TRBD1. V dropped 0 bases and J dropped 2; count of bases not matched to a gene: 10. CDR3 size: 17 residues. Germline V CDR1 and CDR2: SGDLS, YYNGEE. CDR3 loop: CASSVGPQTDRNYGYTF. CDR3 DNA: TGTGCCAGCAGCGTAGGCCCCCAAACGGACAGGAACTATGGCTACACCTTC.

V and J are TRBV11-2 and TRBJ2-5, with a possible D match to TRBD2 (5 bases). V was shortened by 3 bases and J by 4 bases, with 6 bases between the two germline ends. CDR1 and CDR2 (germline): SGHAT, FQNNGV. CDR3 length: 12 amino acids. The CDR3 loop reads CASSFRGETQYF. For the CDR3, the DNA is TGTGCCAGCAGCTTCCGGGGAGAGACCCAGTACTTC.

The chain joins TRBV9 to TRBJ2-4, with 8 bases identical to TRBD1. J lost 8 bases, V lost 4 bases, and 8 bases had no gene match. Germline V gene data show CDR1 as SGDLS and CDR2 as YYNGEE. The CDR3 runs to 14 residues. CDR3 region: CASSPDRVKDIQYF. The CDR3 DNA follows: TGTGCCAGCAGCCCGGACAGGGTTAAAGACATTCAGTACTTC. Variable domain in full (rest from reference TRBV9 and TRBJ2-4): DSGVTQTPKHLITATGQRVTLRCSPRSGDLSVYWYQQSLDQGLQFLIQYYNGEERAKGNILERFSAQQFPDLHSELNLSSLELGDSALYFCASSPDRVKDIQYFGAGTRLSVL.